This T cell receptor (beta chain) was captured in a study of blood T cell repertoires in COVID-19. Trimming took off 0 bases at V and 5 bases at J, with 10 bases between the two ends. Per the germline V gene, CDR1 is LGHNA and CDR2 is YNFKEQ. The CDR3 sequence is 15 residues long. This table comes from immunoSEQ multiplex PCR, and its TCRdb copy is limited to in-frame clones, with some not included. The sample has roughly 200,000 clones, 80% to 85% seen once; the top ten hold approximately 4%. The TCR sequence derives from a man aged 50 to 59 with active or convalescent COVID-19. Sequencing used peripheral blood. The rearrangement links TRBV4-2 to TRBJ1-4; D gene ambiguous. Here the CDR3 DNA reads TGTGCCAGCAGCCAAGAGAAGGGAGGGAATGAAAAACTGTTTTTT. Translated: CASSQEKGGNEKLFF.